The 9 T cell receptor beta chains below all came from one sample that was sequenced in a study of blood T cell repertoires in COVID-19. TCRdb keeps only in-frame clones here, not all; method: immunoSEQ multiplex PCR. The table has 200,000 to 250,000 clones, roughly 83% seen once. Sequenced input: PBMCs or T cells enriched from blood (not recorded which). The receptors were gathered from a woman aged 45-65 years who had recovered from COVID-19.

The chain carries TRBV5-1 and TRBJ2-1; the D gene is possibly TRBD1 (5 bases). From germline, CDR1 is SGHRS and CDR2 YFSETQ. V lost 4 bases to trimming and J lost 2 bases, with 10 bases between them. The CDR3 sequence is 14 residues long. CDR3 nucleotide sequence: TGCGCCAGCAGCCAGGGAAACCCCTACAATGAGCAGTTCTTC. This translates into CASSQGNPYNEQFF.

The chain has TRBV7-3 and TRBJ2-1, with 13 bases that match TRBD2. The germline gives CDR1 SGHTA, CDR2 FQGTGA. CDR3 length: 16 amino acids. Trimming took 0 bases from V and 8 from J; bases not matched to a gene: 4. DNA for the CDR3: TGTGCCAGCAGCTTAACCGGGACTAGCGGGATCGATGAGCAGTTCTTC. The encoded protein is CASSLTGTSGIDEQFF.

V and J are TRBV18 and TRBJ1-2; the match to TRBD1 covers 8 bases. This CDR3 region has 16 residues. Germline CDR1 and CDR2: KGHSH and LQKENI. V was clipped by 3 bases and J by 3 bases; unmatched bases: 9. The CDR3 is CASSPGITGGDYGYTF. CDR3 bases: TGTGCCAGCTCACCCGGTATTACAGGGGGTGACTATGGCTACACCTTC.

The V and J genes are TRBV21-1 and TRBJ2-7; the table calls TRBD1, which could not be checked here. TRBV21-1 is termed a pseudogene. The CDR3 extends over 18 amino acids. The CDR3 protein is CASSTRTVLAVSSYEQYF. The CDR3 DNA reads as TGTGCCAGCAGCACCCGGACAGTCCTAGCCGTCAGCTCCTACGAGCAGTACTTC.

The CDR3 DNA reads TGTGCCAGTAGTAGATCGGGACTAGCGGGGCGCACAGATACGCAGTATTTT. Translation: CASSRSGLAGRTDTQYF. The chain joins TRBV19 to TRBJ2-3; TRBD2 matches 13 bases. The V gene end was trimmed by 4 bases and the J gene end by 1 base; junction bases not matched to a gene: 5. Germline values: CDR1 LNHDA, CDR2 SQIVND (reference sequence). The CDR3 runs to 17 residues.

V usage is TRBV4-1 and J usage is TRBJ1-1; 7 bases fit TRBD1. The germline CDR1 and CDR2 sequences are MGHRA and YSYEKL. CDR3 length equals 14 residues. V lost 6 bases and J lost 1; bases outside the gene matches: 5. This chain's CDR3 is CASRHRGANTEAFF. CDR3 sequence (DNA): TGCGCCAGCAGACACAGGGGAGCGAACACTGAAGCTTTCTTT.

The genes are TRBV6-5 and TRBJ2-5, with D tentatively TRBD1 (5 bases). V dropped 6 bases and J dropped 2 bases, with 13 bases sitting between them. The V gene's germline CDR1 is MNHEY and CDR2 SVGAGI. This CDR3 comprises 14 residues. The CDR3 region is CASSAGLRQETQYF. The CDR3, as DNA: TGTGCCAGCAGCGCAGGGTTGCGGCAAGAGACCCAGTACTTC.

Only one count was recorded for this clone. CDR3 region: CASSPTRVAGELFF. The CDR3 DNA reads TGTGCCAGCAGTCCTACTAGGGTCGCCGGGGAGCTGTTTTTT. V is TRBV27 and J is TRBJ2-2, with D perhaps matching TRBD2 (5 bases). The ends were cut back, 5 bases at V and 6 bases at J, with 13 bases in the middle. There are 14 residues in the CDR3. Germline CDR1 MNHEY, CDR2 SMNVEV (reference sequence).

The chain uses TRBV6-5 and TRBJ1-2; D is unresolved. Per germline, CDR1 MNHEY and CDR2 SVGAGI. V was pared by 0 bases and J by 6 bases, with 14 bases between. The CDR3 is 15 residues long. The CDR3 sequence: CASSYSLRLLDGYTF. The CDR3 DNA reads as TGTGCCAGCAGTTACTCGTTACGATTACTGGATGGCTACACCTTC.